A selection of T cell receptor beta chains follows, all from one sample in a study of shared clonotypes between healthy human individuals. Sequenced by immunoSEQ multiplex PCR; TCRdb stores in-frame clones only, minus some. The data show 950,000 to 1,100,000 clones, around four fifths seen once. The source material was memory CD4+ T cells sorted from blood. The receptors were sampled from a man between 18 and 35 years old in good health. Each CDR3 is given with its conserved first and last residue. Fields, in order: CDR3 protein, CDR3 DNA, clone size, D gene, V gene, J gene. A D gene is named only where the DNA matches it firmly. Clone sizes are given selectively: once, few, many, or a class where the clone is expanded.

CASGGGWSYEQYF	TGTGCCTCTGGGGGGGGCTGGTCCTACGAGCAGTACTTC	few	-	TRBV6-1	TRBJ2-7
CAIKTSGITDTQYF	TGTGCCATCAAGACTAGCGGAATCACAGATACGCAGTATTTT	-	TRBD2	TRBV10-3	TRBJ2-3
CASSPGGTGETQYF	TGTGCCAGTAGTCCCGGGGGGACGGGAGAGACCCAGTACTTC	few	TRBD2	TRBV19	TRBJ2-5
CASRQLAGDSTGELFF	TGCGCCAGCAGACAACTAGCGGGAGATAGCACCGGGGAGCTGTTTTTT	-	TRBD2	TRBV5-1	TRBJ2-2
CASSSFGGPSYEQYF	TGTGCCAGCAGCTCGTTTGGCGGCCCTTCCTACGAGCAGTACTTC	-	-	TRBV11-2	TRBJ2-7
CAISARDSEYGYTF	TGTGCCATCAGTGCCCGGGACAGCGAGTATGGCTACACCTTC	-	TRBD1	TRBV10-3	TRBJ1-2
CASSLEARGSGDEKLFF	TGCGCCAGCAGCTTGGAGGCCAGGGGCTCAGGGGATGAAAAACTGTTTTTT	-	-	TRBV5-1	TRBJ1-4
CASSFDGSNQPQHF	TGTGCCAGCAGCTTTGATGGGAGCAATCAGCCCCAGCATTTT	-	-	TRBV5-4	TRBJ1-5
CASSRDKATGELFF	TGTGCCAGCAGCCGTGACAAAGCCACCGGGGAGCTGTTTTTT	once	-	TRBV27	TRBJ2-2
CSVEEGDIGEQYF	TGCAGCGTTGAAGAGGGGGACATTGGCGAGCAGTACTTC	-	-	TRBV29-1	TRBJ2-7
CASSTEKGGYEQYF	TGCGCCAGCAGTACAGAAAAAGGGGGCTACGAGCAGTACTTC	-	-	TRBV5-1	TRBJ2-7
CATSRDGWTGELFF	TGTGCCACCAGCAGAGATGGCTGGACCGGGGAGCTGTTTTTT	-	-	TRBV15	TRBJ2-2
CASSLREGYEQYF	TGTGCCAGCAGCTTACGGGAGGGCTACGAGCAGTACTTC	-	TRBD2	TRBV7-9	TRBJ2-7
CAWSHNLWTGSLQETQYF	TGTGCCTGGAGTCATAACTTATGGACAGGGAGTCTCCAAGAGACCCAGTACTTC	-	TRBD1	TRBV30	TRBJ2-5
CASSLAGTNTDTQYF	TGTGCCAGCAGCTTAGCCGGGACTAACACAGATACGCAGTATTTT	-	TRBD2	TRBV7-2	TRBJ2-3
CASSPSTDTQYF	TGTGCCAGCTCACCATCCACAGATACGCAGTATTTT	-	-	TRBV18	TRBJ2-3
CASSEWRVSTDTQYF	TGTGCCAGCAGTGAATGGCGGGTGAGCACAGATACGCAGTATTTT	-	-	TRBV2	TRBJ2-3
CASSQRTNTEAFF	TGCGCCAGCAGCCAACGGACGAACACTGAAGCTTTCTTT	once	-	TRBV4-3	TRBJ1-1
CATSRDQGASSSGYTF	TGTGCCACCAGCAGAGACCAGGGGGCTTCTTCGTCTGGCTACACCTTC	many	TRBD1	TRBV15	TRBJ1-2
CASSLNYEQYF	TGCGCCAGCAGCCTGAACTACGAGCAGTACTTC	-	-	TRBV5-1	TRBJ2-7
CASSRMPSGRKFSTDTQYF	TGTGCCAGCAGCCGCATGCCTAGCGGGAGGAAATTTAGCACAGATACGCAGTATTTT	-	TRBD2	TRBV7-2	TRBJ2-3
CAITSQANYGYTF	TGTGCCATCACCTCCCAAGCGAACTATGGCTACACCTTC	-	-	TRBV10-3	TRBJ1-2
CASSRAREGNTEAFF	TGTGCCAGTAGTAGGGCTCGGGAGGGGAACACTGAAGCTTTCTTT	few	-	TRBV19	TRBJ1-1
CASSEYRNTIYF	TGTGCCAGCAGTGAATACAGAAACACCATATATTTT	-	-	TRBV25-1	TRBJ1-3
CASSRGHPPNTEAFF	TGTGCCAGCAGCAGAGGACATCCACCGAACACTGAAGCTTTCTTT	-	-	TRBV5-6	TRBJ1-1
CSVRGRENIQYF	TGCAGCGTTAGGGGGAGGGAAAACATTCAGTACTTC	-	-	TRBV29-1	TRBJ2-4
CAWSAPAGRGTEAFF	TGTGCCTGGAGTGCCCCGGCAGGGCGAGGCACTGAAGCTTTCTTT	-	-	TRBV30	TRBJ1-1
CASSRKGTVNTEAFF	TGTGCCAGCAGCCGGAAAGGGACAGTGAACACTGAAGCTTTCTTT	-	TRBD1	TRBV5-4	TRBJ1-1
CSATGKETQYF	TGCAGTGCTACGGGAAAAGAGACCCAGTACTTC	-	-	TRBV20-1	TRBJ2-5
CASSPDPGNTIYF	TGCGCCAGCAGTCCTGACCCTGGAAACACCATATATTTT	-	-	TRBV5-1	TRBJ1-3
CASGDRGGQPQHF	TGTGCCAGCGGGGACAGGGGAGGACAGCCCCAGCATTTT	-	TRBD1	TRBV5-6	TRBJ1-5
CASSPQPTDTQYF	TGTGCCAGCTCACCACAGCCCACAGATACGCAGTATTTT	-	-	TRBV18	TRBJ2-3
CASSSRTGPPVEQYF	TGTGCCAGCTCTAGCCGGACAGGACCCCCGGTCGAGCAGTACTTC	-	TRBD1	TRBV18	TRBJ2-7
CASSTGGPRASTDTQYF	TGTGCCAGCAGCACGGGGGGGCCCCGTGCTAGCACAGATACGCAGTATTTT	few	TRBD2	TRBV7-9	TRBJ2-3